This TCR beta chain appears in the sequencing data of a study of naive and memory T cell subsets. Findings of the study overall: Over 90% of naive TCR sequences appeared only once after error correction, unlike memory subsets.

The beta constant-region primer was an equimolar mix of two oligonucleotides covering TRBC1 and TRBC2. A 12-nucleotide UMI and the SP2 primer were added to the cDNA 3' end by oligonucleotide ligation. Each CDR3 protein gets one entry after TCRdb re-called the UMI-ligation and nested PCR reads with MiXCR. Of over 75,000 distinct CDR3 sequences listed, around 12% are singletons. CDR1 and CDR2 (germline): SGHTA, FQGNSA. The CDR3 is 12 residues long. Trimming cost V 6 bases and J 4 bases, with 9 bases left between them. In this sample, this clonotype turned up many times. What it binds is not known. The V gene is TRBV7-2, the J gene TRBJ1-1, with D perhaps matching TRBD1 (5 bases). This sequence originates from a human donor in good health. The specimen was central memory CD4+ T cells from blood. The CDR3: CASRSGSTEAFF. The CDR3 nucleotides read TGTGCCAGCAGATCAGGGAGCACTGAAGCTTTCTTT.